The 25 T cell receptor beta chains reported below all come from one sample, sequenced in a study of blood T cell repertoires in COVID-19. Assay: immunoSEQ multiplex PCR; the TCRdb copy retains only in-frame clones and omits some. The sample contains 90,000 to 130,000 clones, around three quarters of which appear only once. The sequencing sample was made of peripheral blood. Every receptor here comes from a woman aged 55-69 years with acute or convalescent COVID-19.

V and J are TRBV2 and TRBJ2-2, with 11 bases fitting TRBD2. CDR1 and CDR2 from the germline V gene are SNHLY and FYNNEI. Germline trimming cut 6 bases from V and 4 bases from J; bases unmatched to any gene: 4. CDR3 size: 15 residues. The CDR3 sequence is CASRLAGAITGELFF. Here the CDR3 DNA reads TGTGCCAGCAGACTAGCGGGGGCTATCACCGGGGAGCTGTTTTTT. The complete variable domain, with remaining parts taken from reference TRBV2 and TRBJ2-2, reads EPEVTQTPSHQVTQMGQEVILRCVPISNHLYFYWYRQILGQKVEFLVSFYNNEISEKSEIFDDQFSVERPDGSNFTLKIRSTKLEDSAMYFCASRLAGAITGELFFGEGSRLTVL.

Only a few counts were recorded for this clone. CDR3 sequence: CASSATGMNTEAFF. The CDR3 nucleotides read TGTGCCAGCAGCGCCACAGGGATGAACACTGAAGCTTTCTTT. The V call is TRBV2, the J call TRBJ1-1; D is perhaps TRBD1 (6 bases). Per germline, CDR1 SNHLY and CDR2 FYNNEI. Trimming removed 6 bases from V and 0 bases from J, with 11 bases in between. This CDR3 has 14 amino acids.

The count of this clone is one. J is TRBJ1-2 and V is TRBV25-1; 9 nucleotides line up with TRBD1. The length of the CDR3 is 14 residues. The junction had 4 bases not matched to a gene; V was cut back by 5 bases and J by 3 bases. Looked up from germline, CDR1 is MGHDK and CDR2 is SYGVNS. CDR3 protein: CASSTGGIDYGYTF. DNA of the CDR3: TGTGCCAGCAGTACAGGGGGCATCGACTATGGCTACACCTTC.

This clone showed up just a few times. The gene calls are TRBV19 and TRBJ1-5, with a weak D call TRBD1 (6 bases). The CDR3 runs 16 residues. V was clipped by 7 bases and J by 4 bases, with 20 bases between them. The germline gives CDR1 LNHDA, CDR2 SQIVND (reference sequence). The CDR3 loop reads CASTLRGGLGNQPQHF. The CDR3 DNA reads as TGTGCCAGTACTTTGAGGGGGGGCTTGGGAAATCAGCCCCAGCATTTT.

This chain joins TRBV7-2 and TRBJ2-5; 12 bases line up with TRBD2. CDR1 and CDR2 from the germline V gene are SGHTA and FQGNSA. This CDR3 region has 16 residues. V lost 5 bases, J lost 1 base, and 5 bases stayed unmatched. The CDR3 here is CASSPRLAGAQETQYF. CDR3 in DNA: TGTGCCAGCAGCCCTAGACTAGCGGGGGCCCAAGAGACCCAGTACTTC.

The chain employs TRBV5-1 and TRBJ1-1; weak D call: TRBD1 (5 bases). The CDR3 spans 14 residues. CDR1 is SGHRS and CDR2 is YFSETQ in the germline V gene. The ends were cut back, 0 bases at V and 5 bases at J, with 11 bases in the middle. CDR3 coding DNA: TGCGCCAGCAGCTTGGATGGGGCGCGGACTGAAGCTTTCTTT. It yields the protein CASSLDGARTEAFF.

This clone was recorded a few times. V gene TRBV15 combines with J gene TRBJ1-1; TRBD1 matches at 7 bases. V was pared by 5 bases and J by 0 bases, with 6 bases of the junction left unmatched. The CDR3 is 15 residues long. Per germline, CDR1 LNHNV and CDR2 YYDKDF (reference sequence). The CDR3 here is CATSPGGGMNTEAFF. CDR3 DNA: TGTGCCACCAGCCCAGGGGGAGGCATGAACACTGAAGCTTTCTTT.

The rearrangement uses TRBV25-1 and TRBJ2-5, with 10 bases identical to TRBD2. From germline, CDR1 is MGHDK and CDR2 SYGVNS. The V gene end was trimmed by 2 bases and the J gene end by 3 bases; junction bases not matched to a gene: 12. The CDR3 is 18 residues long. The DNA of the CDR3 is TGTGCCAGCAGTGAAGATGAAGAAGGGCTAGCGGGGGAAGAGACCCAGTACTTC. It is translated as CASSEDEEGLAGEETQYF.

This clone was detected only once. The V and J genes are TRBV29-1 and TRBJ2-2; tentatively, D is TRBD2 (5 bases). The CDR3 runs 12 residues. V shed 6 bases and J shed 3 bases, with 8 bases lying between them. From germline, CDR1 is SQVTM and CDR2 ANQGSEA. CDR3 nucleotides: TGCAGCGTATACGGGGACACCGGGGAGCTGTTTTTT. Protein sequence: CSVYGDTGELFF.

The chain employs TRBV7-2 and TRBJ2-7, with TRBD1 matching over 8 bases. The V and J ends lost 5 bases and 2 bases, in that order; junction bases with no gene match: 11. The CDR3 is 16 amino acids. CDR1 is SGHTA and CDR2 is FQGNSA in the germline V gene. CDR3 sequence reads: CASSPGKDRAAYEQYF. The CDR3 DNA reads TGTGCCAGCAGCCCCGGGAAGGACAGGGCCGCCTACGAGCAGTACTTC. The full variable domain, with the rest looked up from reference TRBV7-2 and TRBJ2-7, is GAGVSQSPSNKVTEKGKDVELRCDPISGHTALYWYRQSLGQGLEFLIYFQGNSAPDKSGLPSDRFSAERTGGSVSTLTIQRTQQEDSAVYLCASSPGKDRAAYEQYFGPGTRLTVT.

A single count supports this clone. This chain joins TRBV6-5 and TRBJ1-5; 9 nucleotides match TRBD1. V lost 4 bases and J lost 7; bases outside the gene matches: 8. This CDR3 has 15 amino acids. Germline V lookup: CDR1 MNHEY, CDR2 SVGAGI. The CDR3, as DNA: TGTGCCAGCAGTTCCTGGGACAGGGACGGGCAGCCCCAGCATTTT. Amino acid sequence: CASSSWDRDGQPQHF.

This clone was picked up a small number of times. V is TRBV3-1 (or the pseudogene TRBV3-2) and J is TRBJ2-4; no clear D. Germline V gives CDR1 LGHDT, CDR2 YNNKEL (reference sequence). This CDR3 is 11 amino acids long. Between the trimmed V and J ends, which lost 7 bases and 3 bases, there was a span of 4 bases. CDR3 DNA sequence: TGTGCCAGCACCTACAAAAACATTCAGTACTTC. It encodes CASTYKNIQYF.

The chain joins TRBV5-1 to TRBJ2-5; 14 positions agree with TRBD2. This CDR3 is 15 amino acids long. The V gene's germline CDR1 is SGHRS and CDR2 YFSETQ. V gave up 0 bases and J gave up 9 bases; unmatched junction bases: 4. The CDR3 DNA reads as TGCGCCAGCAGCTTGGGACTAGCGGGGGGGAGCCCCCAGTACTTC. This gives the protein CASSLGLAGGSPQYF.

The CDR3 coding sequence is TGTGCCAGCAGCCAAGATCCGGGGGGACCTGAAGCTTTCTTT. As protein: CASSQDPGGPEAFF. The genes are TRBV3-1 (or the pseudogene TRBV3-2) and TRBJ1-1; tentatively, D is TRBD1 (5 bases). Germline CDR1 and CDR2: LGHDT and YNNKEL (reference sequence). Trimming removed 0 bases at V and 6 bases at J, with 11 bases between. The CDR3 spans 14 residues.

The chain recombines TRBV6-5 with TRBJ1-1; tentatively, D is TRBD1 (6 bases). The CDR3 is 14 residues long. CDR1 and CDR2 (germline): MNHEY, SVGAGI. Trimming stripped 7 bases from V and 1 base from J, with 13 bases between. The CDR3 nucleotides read TGTGCCAGCACTGGGGGACAATCGAACACTGAAGCTTTCTTT. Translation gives CASTGGQSNTEAFF.

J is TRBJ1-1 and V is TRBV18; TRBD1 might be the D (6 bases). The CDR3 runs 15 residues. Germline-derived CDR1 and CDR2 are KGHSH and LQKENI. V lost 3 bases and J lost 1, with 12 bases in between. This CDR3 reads CASSPSQGSNTEAFF. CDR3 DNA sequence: TGTGCCAGCTCACCTTCACAGGGCTCGAACACTGAAGCTTTCTTT.

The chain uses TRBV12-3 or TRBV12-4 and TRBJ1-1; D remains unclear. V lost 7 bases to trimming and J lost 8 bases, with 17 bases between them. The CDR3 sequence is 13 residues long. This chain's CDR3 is CASTLGLLKEAFF. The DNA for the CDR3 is TGTGCCAGCACCTTGGGCCTTTTGAAAGAAGCTTTCTTT.

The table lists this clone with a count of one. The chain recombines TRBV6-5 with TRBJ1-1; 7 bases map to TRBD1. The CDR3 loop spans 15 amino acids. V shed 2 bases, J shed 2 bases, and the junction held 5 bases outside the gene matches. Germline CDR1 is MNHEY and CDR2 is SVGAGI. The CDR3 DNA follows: TGTGCCAGCAGTTACCGATCAGGGGGTAACACTGAAGCTTTCTTT. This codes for CASSYRSGGNTEAFF.

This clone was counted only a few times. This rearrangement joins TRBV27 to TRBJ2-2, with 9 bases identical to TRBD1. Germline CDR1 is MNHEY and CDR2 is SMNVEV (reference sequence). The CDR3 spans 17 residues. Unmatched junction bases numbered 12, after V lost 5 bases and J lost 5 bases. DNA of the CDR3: TGTGCCAGCAGTATGCCCGGGACAGGGTTCGGTACCGGGGAGCTGTTTTTT. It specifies CASSMPGTGFGTGELFF.

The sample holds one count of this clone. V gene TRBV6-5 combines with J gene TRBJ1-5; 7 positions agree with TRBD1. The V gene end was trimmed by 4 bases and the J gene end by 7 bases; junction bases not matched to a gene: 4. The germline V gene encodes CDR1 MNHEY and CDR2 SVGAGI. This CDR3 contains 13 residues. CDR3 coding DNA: TGTGCCAGCAGTTCACAGGGGATCCAGCCCCAGCATTTT. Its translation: CASSSQGIQPQHF.

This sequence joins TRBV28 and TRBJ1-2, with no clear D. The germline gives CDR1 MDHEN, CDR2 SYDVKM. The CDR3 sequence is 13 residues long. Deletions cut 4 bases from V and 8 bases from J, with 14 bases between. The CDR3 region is CASSSTRTGGYTF. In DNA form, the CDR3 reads TGTGCCAGCAGTTCCACACGGACGGGGGGCTACACCTTC.

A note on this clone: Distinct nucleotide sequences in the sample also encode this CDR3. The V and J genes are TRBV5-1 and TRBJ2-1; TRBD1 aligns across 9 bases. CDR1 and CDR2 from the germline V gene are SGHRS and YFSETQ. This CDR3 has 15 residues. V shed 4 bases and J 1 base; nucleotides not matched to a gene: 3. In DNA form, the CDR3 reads TGCGCCAGCAGCGTGACAGGGGGATCCTACAATGAGCAGTTCTTC. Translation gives CASSVTGGSYNEQFF.

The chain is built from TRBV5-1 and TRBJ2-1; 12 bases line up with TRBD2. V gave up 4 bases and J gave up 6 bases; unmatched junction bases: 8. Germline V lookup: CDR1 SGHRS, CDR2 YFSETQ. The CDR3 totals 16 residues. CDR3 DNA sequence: TGCGCCAGCAGCGCGGGGCCGGGACTAGCGGGCAATGAGCAGTTCTTC. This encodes CASSAGPGLAGNEQFF.

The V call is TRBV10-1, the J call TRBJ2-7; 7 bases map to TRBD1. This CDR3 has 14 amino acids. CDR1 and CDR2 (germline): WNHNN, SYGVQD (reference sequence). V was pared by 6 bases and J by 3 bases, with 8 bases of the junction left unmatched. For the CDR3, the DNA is TGCGCCAGCAGCTACGGGACAGCTGACTACGAGCAGTACTTC. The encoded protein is CASSYGTADYEQYF.

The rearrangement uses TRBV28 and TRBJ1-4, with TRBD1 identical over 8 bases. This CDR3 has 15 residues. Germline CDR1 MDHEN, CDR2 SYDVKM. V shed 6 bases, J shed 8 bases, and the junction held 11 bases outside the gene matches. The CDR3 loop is CASRAQGAYGEKLFF. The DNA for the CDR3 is TGTGCCAGCAGGGCCCAGGGGGCTTATGGAGAAAAACTGTTTTTT. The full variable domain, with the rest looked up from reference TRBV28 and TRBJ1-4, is DVKVTQSSRYLVKRTGEKVFLECVQDMDHENMFWYRQDPGLGLRLIYFSYDVKMKEKGDIPEGYSVSREKKERFSLILESASTNQTSMYLCASRAQGAYGEKLFFGSGTQLSVL.